This T cell receptor beta chain comes out of a study of blood T cell repertoires in COVID-19. Turning to the study itself: From the United States, Italy and Spain came samples of acute and convalescent COVID-19. The analysed material was cDNA or gDNA that came from T cells, B-cell-depleted T cells, or PBMCs.

How the authors handled the data: How many nucleated cells were present was estimated from reference gene primer amplification. Profiling relied on immunoSEQ multiplex PCR, and the TCRdb table lists in-frame clones only, not all of them. The D gene and trimming were derived from the DNA, and the V and J assignments and clone size from that table. The sample includes some 70,000 clones, 80% to 90% of them seen just once. What was sequenced was peripheral blood. The TCR was taken from a middle-aged man with acute or convalescent COVID-19.

The CDR3 sequence: CASSRQGWTPLHF. The CDR3 DNA reads TGTGCCAGCAGCAGACAGGGTTGGACACCCCTCCACTTT. The genes are TRBV12-3 or TRBV12-4 and TRBJ1-6; 7 bases match TRBD1. With V trimmed by 6 bases and J by 11 bases, 7 bases remained unmatched. The CDR3 contains 13 residues.